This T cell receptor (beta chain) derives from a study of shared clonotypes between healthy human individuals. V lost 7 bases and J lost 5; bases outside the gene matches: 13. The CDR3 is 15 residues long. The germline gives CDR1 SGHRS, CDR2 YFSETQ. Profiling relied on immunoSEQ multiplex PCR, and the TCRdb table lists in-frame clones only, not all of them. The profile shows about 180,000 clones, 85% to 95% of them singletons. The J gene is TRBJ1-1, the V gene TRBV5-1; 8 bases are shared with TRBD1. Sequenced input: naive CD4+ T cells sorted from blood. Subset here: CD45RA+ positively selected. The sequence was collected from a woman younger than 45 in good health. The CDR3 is CASPPGSRGQTEAFF. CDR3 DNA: TGCGCCAGCCCTCCGGGTAGCAGGGGGCAAACTGAAGCTTTCTTT.